The 19 T cell receptor beta chains below were found in one sample sequenced in a study of shared T cell receptors in the human thymus. This table comes from immunoSEQ multiplex PCR, and its TCRdb copy is limited to in-frame clones, with some not included. This repertoire shows 700,000 or so clones, 70% to 90% found once; its top ten account for 0.0095% to 0.011%. This sample was also put to use in a study of human thymus T cells.

Specimen: thymocytes. The receptors were sampled from a girl in the first two years of life with a congenital heart defect.

The chain is built from TRBV19 and TRBJ1-1; no clear D. This CDR3 contains 14 residues. The V gene's germline CDR1 is LNHDA and CDR2 SQIVND (reference sequence). Trimming pared 1 base from V and 3 bases from J, leaving 9 bases between. The CDR3 loop reads CASSIATPYTEAFF. In nucleotides, the CDR3 is TGTGCCAGTAGTATAGCAACACCCTACACTGAAGCTTTCTTT.

The V call is TRBV18, the J call TRBJ2-3, with TRBD2 matching 7 bases. Unmatched junction bases numbered 15, after V lost 1 base and J lost 2 bases. The CDR3 is 19 residues long. Germline CDR1 KGHSH, CDR2 LQKENI. CDR3 loop: CASSPQRHSGTNYTDTQYF. CDR3 DNA: TGTGCCAGCTCACCACAGCGCCATTCCGGGACTAACTACACAGATACGCAGTATTTT.

This clone has only one observation. This chain joins TRBV11-1 and TRBJ2-3; no clear D. The CDR3 covers 18 residues. The V gene's germline CDR1 is SGHAT and CDR2 FQDESV (reference sequence). Trimming left V 4 bases short and J 4 bases short, with 24 bases between. Written as DNA, the CDR3 is TGTGCCAGCAGCTCCGAGACCCCAGCGACGTACCACCCAGATACGCAGTATTTT. Translation gives CASSSETPATYHPDTQYF.

The chain carries TRBV11-2 and TRBJ1-6, with D unresolved. Trimming removed 6 bases at V and 14 bases at J, with 17 bases between. The CDR3 has 13 residues. Germline loops: CDR1 SGHAT, CDR2 FQNNGV. CDR3 bases: TGTGCCAGCAGTCCCGGGGAGGGTGCGGCCCTCCACTTT. Its translation is CASSPGEGAALHF.

This clone was recorded once. The chain combines TRBV5-1 with TRBJ2-2; D perhaps matches TRBD1 (5 bases). The CDR3 runs 14 residues. CDR1 and CDR2 (germline): SGHRS, YFSETQ. Trimming left V 1 base short and J 4 bases short, with 8 bases between. In DNA, the CDR3 is TGCGCCAGCAGCTTGTACAGGTTCACCGGGGAGCTGTTTTTT. Translated: CASSLYRFTGELFF.

This chain links TRBV28 with TRBJ2-3, with TRBD2 matching over 9 bases. The trim removed 7 bases at V and 2 bases at J, leaving 7 bases unmatched. The germline gives CDR1 MDHEN, CDR2 SYDVKM. This CDR3 has 15 amino acids. CDR3 region: CASIIAGATTDTQYF. CDR3 bases: TGTGCCAGCATAATAGCGGGGGCCACCACAGATACGCAGTATTTT.

The chain carries TRBV21-1 and TRBJ1-2; no check of the table's D call, TRBD1, against the DNA was made. TRBV21-1 counts as a pseudogene. The CDR3 consists of 14 residues. DNA of the CDR3: TGTGCCAGCAGCAAAGAGGCAGGGGTGGACGGCTACACCTTC. It translates to CASSKEAGVDGYTF.

The chain uses TRBV20-1 and TRBJ1-5, with D uncertain. V was pared by 5 bases and J by 7 bases, with 9 bases between. The CDR3 totals 11 residues. CDR1 is DFQATT, CDR2 SNEGSKA, per germline (reference sequence). CDR3 sequence reads: CSAGSEQPQHF. The CDR3 nucleotides read TGCAGTGCTGGTTCCGAGCAGCCCCAGCATTTT.

CDR3 coding DNA: TGTGCCAGCTCACCGGTAGGACAGGGCGGTCGCGGCAATCAGCCCCAGCATTTT. Its translation is CASSPVGQGGRGNQPQHF. The chain has TRBV18 and TRBJ1-5; 8 nucleotides align to TRBD1. The germline gives CDR1 KGHSH, CDR2 LQKENI. The CDR3 extends over 18 amino acids. V trimming: 3 bases; J trimming: 2 bases; junction bases outside the gene matches: 12.

About this clone itself: It is unclear where the CDR3 begins or ends on the DNA, so no DNA is shown, and the CDR3 is as TCRdb lists it. The genes are TRBV11-2 and TRBJ1-1; TRBD1 reflects the table's D call only, with no check against the DNA. Germline V gene sequence: CDR1 SGHAT, CDR2 FQNNGV. The CDR3 is 13 residues long, ends included. Here the CDR3 reads CASSFGVGTGRVF.

This clone has just one count. The V and J genes are TRBV6-1 and TRBJ2-3; a possible D gene is TRBD1 (6 bases). This CDR3 is built from 17 residues. V lost 2 bases and J lost 1, with 16 bases in between. Germline V gene lookup returns CDR1 MNHNS and CDR2 SASEGT. This chain's CDR3 is CASSERLLGGRTDTQYF. The CDR3 region has the DNA TGTGCCAGCAGTGAAAGACTTTTAGGGGGTCGCACAGATACGCAGTATTTT.

This clone was counted only a few times. The chain recombines TRBV6-5 with TRBJ2-7; a possible D gene is TRBD2 (5 bases). CDR3 length: 12 amino acids. Trimming cost V 6 bases and J 3 bases, with 9 bases left between them. The germline V gene encodes CDR1 MNHEY and CDR2 SVGAGI. CDR3 sequence: CASRARGYEQYF. CDR3 in DNA: TGTGCCAGCAGGGCCCGGGGCTACGAGCAGTACTTC.

The rearrangement joins TRBV5-1 to TRBJ2-4; the D gene is possibly TRBD2 (7 bases). This CDR3 is 17 amino acids long. Germline V gives CDR1 SGHRS, CDR2 YFSETQ. Trimming shortened V by 4 bases and J by 1 base, and 18 bases separated the two germline ends. In nucleotides, the CDR3 is TGCGCCAGCAGCGGGGGGGCAGGGACGGAGGCCAAAAACATTCAGTACTTC. This translates into CASSGGAGTEAKNIQYF.

The chain employs TRBV25-1 and TRBJ1-4, with 9 bases matching TRBD1. The V segment lost 3 bases and the J segment 3 bases; nucleotides outside the gene matches: 5. The CDR3 has 16 residues. CDR1 is MGHDK and CDR2 is SYGVNS in the germline V gene. CDR3 region: CASSEDRGGSNEKLFF. DNA of the CDR3: TGTGCCAGCAGTGAGGACAGGGGAGGATCTAATGAAAAACTGTTTTTT.

The chain is built from TRBV19 and TRBJ1-3, with 9 nucleotides matching TRBD1. The V gene's germline CDR1 is LNHDA and CDR2 SQIVND (reference sequence). The CDR3 length is 16 residues. Unmatched junction bases numbered 5, after V lost 3 bases and J lost 2 bases. CDR3 nucleotide sequence: TGTGCCAGTAGTATTCAGAGACAGGGGGCTGGAAACACCATATATTTT. Its protein product is CASSIQRQGAGNTIYF.

The J gene is TRBJ1-5, the V gene TRBV7-6; TRBD1 matches at 7 bases. CDR3 length: 20 amino acids. Germline CDR1 reads SGHVS; CDR2 reads FNYEAQ. The trim removed 5 bases at V and 0 bases at J, leaving 19 bases unmatched. The CDR3 reads CASSPGLGTRDSYSNQPQHF. In nucleotides, the CDR3 is TGTGCCAGCAGCCCTGGATTGGGGACCAGGGACAGCTATAGCAATCAGCCCCAGCATTTT. Full variable domain (remainder filled in from reference TRBV7-6 and TRBJ1-5): GAGVSQSPRYKVTKRGQDVALRCDPISGHVSLYWYRQALGQGPEFLTYFNYEAQQDKSGLPNDRFSAERPEGSISTLTIQRTEQRDSAMYRCASSPGLGTRDSYSNQPQHFGDGTRLSIL.

V gene TRBV7-9 combines with J gene TRBJ2-2, with D unclear. CDR1 and CDR2 from the germline V gene are SEHNR and FQNEAQ (reference sequence). Trimming pared 0 bases from V and 4 bases from J, leaving 6 bases between. The CDR3 is 14 amino acids. CDR3 protein: CASSLACGTGELFF. In DNA, the CDR3 is TGTGCCAGCAGCTTAGCCTGCGGCACCGGGGAGCTGTTTTTT. The complete variable domain, with remaining parts taken from reference TRBV7-9 and TRBJ2-2, reads DTGVSQNPRHKITKRGQNVTFRCDPISEHNRLYWYRQTLGQGPEFLTYFQNEAQLEKSRLLSDRFSAERPKGSFSTLEIQRTEQGDSAMYLCASSLACGTGELFFGEGSRLTVL.

This clone was observed a few times. The chain couples TRBV27 to TRBJ1-4; TRBD1 might be the D (6 bases). Germline V CDR1 and CDR2: MNHEY, SMNVEV (reference sequence). V lost 4 bases, J lost 7 bases, and 10 bases lay in between. CDR3 length equals 13 residues. The CDR3 here is CASSSSRGEKLFF. The CDR3 DNA follows: TGTGCCAGCAGTTCTTCCAGGGGTGAAAAACTGTTTTTT.

The chain combines TRBV5-1 with TRBJ1-2; possible D gene TRBD1, 5 bases. Germline V gene sequence: CDR1 SGHRS, CDR2 YFSETQ. The CDR3 is 15 residues long. Trimming left V 3 bases short and J 0 bases short, with 12 bases between. The CDR3 region has the DNA TGCGCCAGCAGCTCGCTGACGGGGGCTAACTATGGCTACACCTTC. Residues: CASSSLTGANYGYTF.